A selection of T cell receptor beta chains follows, all from one sample in a study of T cell repertoires in cytomegalovirus infection. These receptors' antigens are unknown. TCRdb passed the reads through MiXCR, listing each CDR3 protein once. The data show about 310,000 distinct CDR3 sequences, roughly 25% seen once. The source was cultured PBMCs, collected from culture after CMV antigen stimulation. These receptors were obtained from a human donor in good health (CMV status not recorded). Some clones in this sample may be carry-over from other donors' samples. The CDR3 runs from the conserved cysteine through the conserved F or W. D genes are given only for firm matches. Part of the rows lack a size; the others show once, few, many or a class for expanded clones.

>TRBJ2-1|15|TRBV20-1|TRBD2|many
TGCAGTGCTATCCCGACTAGCGGGTTTGACAATGAGCAGTTCTTC
CSAIPTSGFDNEQFF
>TRBJ1-5|14|TRBV7-2|.|many
TGTGCCAGCAGCTTAGGGTCCCCCCGCCAGACCCAGCATTTT
CASSLGSPRQTQHF
>TRBJ2-4|18|TRBV4-1|TRBD2|once
TGCGCCAGCAGCCAAGGCCTAGCGGAGCTCCTAGCCAAAAACATTCAGTACTTC
CASSQGLAELLAKNIQYF
>TRBJ1-1|17|TRBV6-2/TRBV6-3|.|few
TGTGCCAGCAGTTACGGGCACGGCTATGGGGCGAACACTGAAGCTTTCTTT
CASSYGHGYGANTEAFF
>TRBJ1-1|14|TRBV28|TRBD1|few
TGTGCCAGCAGACGGAAGAACAGGGGCCGGGAAGCTTTCTTT
CASRRKNRGREAFF
>TRBJ1-2|12|TRBV20-1|.|.
TGCAGTGCTAGAGGTGGTGAAAATGGCTACACCTTC
CSARGGENGYTF
>TRBJ2-3|13|TRBV15|.|.
TGTGCCACCAGCAAAGACCTGACAGATACGCAGTATTTT
CATSKDLTDTQYF
>TRBJ1-5|16|TRBV27|TRBD1|few
TGTGCCAGCAGTCCCGGGACAGTAAAAGGGGATGGCCCCCAGCATTTT
CASSPGTVKGDGPQHF
>TRBJ1-1|12|TRBV30|.|.
TGTGCCTGGAGTGTTTGGAACACTGAAGCTTTCTTT
CAWSVWNTEAFF
>TRBJ1-2|15|TRBV9|TRBD1|.
TGTGCCAGCAGCGCGTGGGACAGGGATAACTATGGCTACACCTTC
CASSAWDRDNYGYTF
>TRBJ2-7|14|TRBV3-1|.|.
TGTGCCAGCAGCCAAGCAGAGAGAAACTACGAGCAGTACTTC
CASSQAERNYEQYF
>TRBJ2-7|16|TRBV4-1|TRBD2|.
TGCGCCAGCAGCCAAGGGCTAGCGGGAGTACGGGACGAGCAGTACTTC
CASSQGLAGVRDEQYF
>TRBJ2-7|16|TRBV29-1|TRBD1|.
TGCAGCGTTGTCACCCTGGACAGGGGAACCACCTACGAGCAGTACTTC
CSVVTLDRGTTYEQYF
>TRBJ2-6|17|TRBV12-3/TRBV12-4|.|many
TGTGCCAGCAGTCAGGGCAGGGGCCTCTCTGGGGCCAACGTCCTGACTTTC
CASSQGRGLSGANVLTF
>TRBJ2-1|14|TRBV7-3|TRBD2|.
TGTGCCAGCAGCTTAGACGGGGGGACGGGAGAGCAGTTCTTC
CASSLDGGTGEQFF
>TRBJ2-2|13|TRBV10-3|.|few
TGTGCCATCAACAGGGACTCCACCGGGGAGCTGTTTTTT
CAINRDSTGELFF
>TRBJ2-1|11|TRBV11-2|.|.
TGTGCCAGCAGCCCTTGGCATGAGCAGTTCTTC
CASSPWHEQFF
>TRBJ2-7|15|TRBV7-2|TRBD2|once
TGTGCCAGCAGCCGCTATCCGGGACTAGCGTACGAGCAGTACTTC
CASSRYPGLAYEQYF
>TRBJ2-2|14|TRBV7-2|TRBD2|many
TGTGCCAGCAACAGCGGGAGTTATAGCGGGGAGCTGTTTTTT
CASNSGSYSGELFF
>TRBJ2-1|15|TRBV5-1|.|.
TGCACCAGCATCCCAGGTAGCGGAGAGTACAATGAGCAGTTCTTC
CTSIPGSGEYNEQFF
>TRBJ1-5|13|TRBV12-3/TRBV12-4|TRBD1|.
TGTGCCAGCAGCTACAGGGGAAAGCAGCCCCAGCATTTT
CASSYRGKQPQHF
>TRBJ2-1|16|TRBV4-1|TRBD1|.
TGCGCCAGCAGCCAAGTCGGACAGGGCTGGGACAATGAGCAGTTCTTC
CASSQVGQGWDNEQFF
>TRBJ2-3|14|TRBV6-2/TRBV6-3|TRBD2|few
TGTGCCAGCGGACTAGCGGGAGTGGAAGATACGCAGTATTTT
CASGLAGVEDTQYF
>TRBJ2-1|15|TRBV7-2|.|many
TGTGCCAGCAGCTTAGGGCAGGGGCCCTACAATGAGCAGTTCTTC
CASSLGQGPYNEQFF
>TRBJ1-4|13|TRBV12-3/TRBV12-4|.|.
TGTGCCAGCAGTTTAATCGGAGGTGAAAAACTGTTTTTT
CASSLIGGEKLFF
>TRBJ2-4|13|TRBV7-9|.|few
TGTGCCAGCAGCCTCCTGGGGGAAAACATTCAGTACTTC
CASSLLGENIQYF
>TRBJ2-1|11|TRBV20-1|.|few
TGCAGTGCTCCTACTCAGGCTGAGCAGTTCTTC
CSAPTQAEQFF
>TRBJ1-2|16|TRBV10-3|TRBD1|few
TGTGCCATCAGCCCCATTCTCCGACAGGGCAACTATGGCTACACCTTC
CAISPILRQGNYGYTF
>TRBJ1-2|16|TRBV30|.|.
TGTGCCTGGAGTCCAATTCAGGGTTCCAGGAACTATGGCTACACCTTC
CAWSPIQGSRNYGYTF
>TRBJ2-6|20|TRBV7-9|TRBD1|few
TGTGCCAGCAGCTTAGCGCACGGGACAGGGATTAGCTCTGGGGCCAACGTCCTGACTTTC
CASSLAHGTGISSGANVLTF
>TRBJ1-1|16|TRBV9|TRBD1|.
TGTGCCAGCAGCGCCGGACAGGGGTTGCCCCCAGTTGAAGCTTTCTTT
CASSAGQGLPPVEAFF
>TRBJ2-5|17|TRBV5-6|TRBD2|medium-sized
TGTGCCAGCAGCTTGATCGCGGGACTAGCGGGAGGAGAGACCCAGTACTTC
CASSLIAGLAGGETQYF
>TRBJ2-2|18|TRBV4-1|.|.
TGCGCCAGCAGCCAAGAGAGGGTGGGGCCTAGCTGGACCGGGGAGCTGTTTTTT
CASSQERVGPSWTGELFF
>TRBJ2-7|13|TRBV27|.|few
TGTGCCAGCACTGCCGCCGCTGGCTACGAGCAGTACTTC
CASTAAAGYEQYF
>TRBJ1-2|13|TRBV7-3|.|many
TGTGCCAGGGGGCCTGAACAGCACTATGGCTACACCTTC
CARGPEQHYGYTF
>TRBJ1-1|15|TRBV7-9|.|.
TGTGCCAGCAGAGGTCTGGGGAATTCGGAGACTGAAGCTTTCTTT
CASRGLGNSETEAFF
>TRBJ1-5|16|TRBV6-2/TRBV6-3|TRBD1|few
TGTGCCAGCAGTTACGAGACCGGGACAGTTAATCAGCCCCAGCATTTT
CASSYETGTVNQPQHF
>TRBJ1-1|15|TRBV18|.|few
TGTGCCAGCTCCCATCTTAAGGGGATTGGCACTGAAGCTTTCTTT
CASSHLKGIGTEAFF
>TRBJ2-3|13|TRBV7-3|TRBD2|.
TGTGCCAGCAGCCAAACTAGCGACCATACGCAGTATTTT
CASSQTSDHTQYF
>TRBJ1-5|11|TRBV28|.|.
TGTGCGTGCGCGAGCAATCAGCCCCAGCATTTT
CACASNQPQHF
>TRBJ2-7|15|TRBV6-1|.|.
TGTGCCAGCAGTCCCACCCGGGACCTTCGGGACGAGCAGTACTTC
CASSPTRDLRDEQYF
>TRBJ2-5|14|TRBV4-2|TRBD1|few
TGTGCCAGCAGCCAGAAGGGACAGCAAGAGACCCAGTACTTC
CASSQKGQQETQYF
>TRBJ1-2|15|TRBV6-5|.|few
TGTGCCAGCAGTTTAACCCCTTCAGGGGCGGGAGGCTACACCTTC
CASSLTPSGAGGYTF
>TRBJ2-1|16|TRBV6-8|TRBD2|.
TGTGCCAGCAGTTACTCGACTAGCGGGGCCTACAATGAGCAGTTCTTC
CASSYSTSGAYNEQFF
>TRBJ2-3|19|TRBV12-3/TRBV12-4|TRBD2|.
TGTGCCAGCAGTCCCCTCTGGGAGACTAGCGGGAGGGCCGGAGATACGCAGTATTTT
CASSPLWETSGRAGDTQYF
>TRBJ2-6|13|TRBV7-2|.|many
TGTGCCAGCAGCCCAGGGGGGGCCAACGTCCTGACTTTC
CASSPGGANVLTF
>TRBJ2-1|14|TRBV5-4|TRBD2|few
TGTGCCAGCAGACCCGAGCCGAGGGAGGGTGAGCAGTTCTTC
CASRPEPREGEQFF
>TRBJ1-5|16|TRBV28|TRBD1|few
TGTGCCACCGTAAAAGTGGGACAGGGGGTCGGTCGACCCCAGCATTTT
CATVKVGQGVGRPQHF
>TRBJ2-3|13|TRBV19|.|few
TGTGCCTCCGCCGGGACTCGCACAGATACGCAGTATTTT
CASAGTRTDTQYF
>TRBJ2-1|14|TRBV7-6|.|.
TGTGCCAGCAGCTTAGCGTATCTAAACCAGGAGCAGTTCTTC
CASSLAYLNQEQFF
>TRBJ1-5|15|TRBV5-4|.|.
TGTGCCAGCAGCGTGGGACCAGGGAATGCTCAGCCCCAGCATTTT
CASSVGPGNAQPQHF
>TRBJ2-5|15|TRBV7-2|.|many
TGTGCCAGCAGCTTAGTCGCAGGGTTGGGGGAGACCCAGTACTTC
CASSLVAGLGETQYF
>TRBJ1-5|18|TRBV19|TRBD1|few
TGTGCCAGTAGTTCAAAAGGGGATTCCGGGACAGGGTGGCAGCCCCAGCATTTT
CASSSKGDSGTGWQPQHF